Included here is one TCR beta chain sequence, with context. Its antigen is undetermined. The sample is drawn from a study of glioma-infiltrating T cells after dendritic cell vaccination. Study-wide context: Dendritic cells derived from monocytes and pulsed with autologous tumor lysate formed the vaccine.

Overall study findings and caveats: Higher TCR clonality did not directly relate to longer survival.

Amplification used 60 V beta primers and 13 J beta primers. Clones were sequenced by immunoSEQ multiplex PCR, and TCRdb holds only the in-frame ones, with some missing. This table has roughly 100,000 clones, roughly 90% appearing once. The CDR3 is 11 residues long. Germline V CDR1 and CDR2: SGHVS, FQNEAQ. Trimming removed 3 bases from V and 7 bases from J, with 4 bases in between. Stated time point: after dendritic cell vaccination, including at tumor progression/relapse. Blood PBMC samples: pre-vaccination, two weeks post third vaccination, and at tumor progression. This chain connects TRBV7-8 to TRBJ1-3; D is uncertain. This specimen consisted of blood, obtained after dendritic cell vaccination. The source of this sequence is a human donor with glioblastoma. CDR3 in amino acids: CASSFQNTIYF. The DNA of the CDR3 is TGTGCCAGCAGCTTTCAGAACACCATATATTTT.